This T cell receptor beta chain was found in a study of T cell repertoires in cytomegalovirus infection. V shed 11 bases and J shed 10 bases, with 25 bases lying between them. The CDR3 sequence is 14 residues long. Germline CDR1 reads ENHRY; CDR2 reads SYGVKD. TCRdb redid the calling of the reads with MiXCR, one entry per CDR3 protein. The data contain over 300,000 distinct CDR3 sequences, around a sixth of them singletons. The specimen sequenced was PBMCs. The chain employs TRBV10-3 and TRBJ2-3; D possibly matches TRBD1 or TRBD2 (5 bases each). The origin of this receptor is a human donor in good health (CMV status not recorded). Some clones in this sample may be carry-over from other donors' samples. This CDR3 is CASMGRDPSDSQYF. CDR3 DNA sequence: TGTGCCTCGATGGGCCGGGACCCCTCGGATTCGCAGTATTTT.